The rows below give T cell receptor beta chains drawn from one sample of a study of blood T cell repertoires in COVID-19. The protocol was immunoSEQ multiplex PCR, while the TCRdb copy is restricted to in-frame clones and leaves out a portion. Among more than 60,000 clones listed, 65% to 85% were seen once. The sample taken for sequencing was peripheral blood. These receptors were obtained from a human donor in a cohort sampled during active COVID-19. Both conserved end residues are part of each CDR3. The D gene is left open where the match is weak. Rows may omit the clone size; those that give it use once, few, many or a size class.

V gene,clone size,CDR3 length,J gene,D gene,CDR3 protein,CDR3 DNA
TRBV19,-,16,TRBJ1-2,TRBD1,CASSIDLGRQGDGYTF,TGTGCCAGTAGTATAGATTTAGGGCGACAGGGAGATGGCTACACCTTC
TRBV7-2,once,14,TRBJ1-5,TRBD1,CASRGTGLQQPQHF,TGTGCCAGCAGGGGGACAGGGTTACAGCAGCCCCAGCATTTT
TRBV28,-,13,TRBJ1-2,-,CASSRSQARGYTF,TGTGCCAGCAGTCGTTCCCAAGCCCGTGGCTACACCTTC
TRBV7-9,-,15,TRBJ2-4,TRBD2,CASSLVRGGINIQYF,TGTGCCAGCAGCTTAGTCCGCGGGGGGATTAACATTCAGTACTTC
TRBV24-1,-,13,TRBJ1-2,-,CATSGGLGAAYTF,TGTGCCACCAGTGGGGGGCTCGGGGCGGCCTACACCTTC
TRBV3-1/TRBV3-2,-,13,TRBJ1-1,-,CASSQVPGIIAFF,TGTGCCAGCAGCCAAGTACCAGGTATAATAGCTTTCTTT
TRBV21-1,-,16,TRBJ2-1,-,CASSKDVGGPYNEQFF,TGTGCCAGCAGCAAAGACGTGGGGGGACCATACAATGAGCAGTTCTTC
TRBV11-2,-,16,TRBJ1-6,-,CASSLGGSSYNSPLHF,TGTGCCAGCAGCTTAGGAGGGTCCTCCTATAATTCACCCCTCCACTTT
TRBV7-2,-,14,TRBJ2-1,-,CASSLGTAYNEQFF,TGTGCCAGCAGCTTAGGGACAGCTTACAATGAGCAGTTCTTC
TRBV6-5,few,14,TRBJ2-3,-,CASSLSQGSDTQYF,TGTGCCAGCAGCCTAAGTCAGGGGTCGGATACGCAGTATTTT
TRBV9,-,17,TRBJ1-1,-,CASSSRSGGAMNTEAFF,TGTGCCAGCAGCTCACGTTCGGGGGGCGCGATGAACACTGAAGCTTTCTTT
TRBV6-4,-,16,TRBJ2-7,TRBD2,CASSALAGAPSYEQYF,TGTGCCAGCAGTGCCCTAGCGGGGGCTCCCTCCTACGAGCAGTACTTC
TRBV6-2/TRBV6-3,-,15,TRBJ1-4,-,CASSRAAILNEKLFF,TGTGCCAGCAGTCGCGCAGCGATCCTTAATGAAAAACTGTTTTTT
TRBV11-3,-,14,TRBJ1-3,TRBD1,CASSRTGSGNTIYF,TGTGCCAGCAGTCGGACAGGGTCTGGAAACACCATATATTTT
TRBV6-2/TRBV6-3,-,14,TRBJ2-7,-,CASSLQGYSYEQYF,TGTGCCAGCAGTTTACAGGGATACTCCTACGAGCAGTACTTC
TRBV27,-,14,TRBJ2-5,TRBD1,CASSLQGARGTQYF,TGTGCCAGCAGTCTTCAGGGGGCCCGGGGGACCCAGTACTTC
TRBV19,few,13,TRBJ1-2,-,CASSPDYNYGYTF,TGTGCCAGTAGTCCCGACTATAACTATGGCTACACCTTC
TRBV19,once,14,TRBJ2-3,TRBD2,CASSIRAGVDTQYF,TGTGCCAGTAGTATCCGAGCGGGGGTAGATACGCAGTATTTT
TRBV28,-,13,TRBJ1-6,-,CASKTYYNSPLHF,TGTGCCAGCAAAACCTACTATAATTCACCCCTCCACTTT
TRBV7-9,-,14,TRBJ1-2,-,CASSSTGQSYGYTF,TGTGCCAGCAGCTCCACCGGACAGAGCTATGGCTACACCTTC
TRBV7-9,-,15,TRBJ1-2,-,CASSDTGIHRYGYTF,TGTGCCAGCAGCGATACAGGGATCCATCGCTATGGCTACACCTTC
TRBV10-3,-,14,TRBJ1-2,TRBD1,CAISPGQGGYGYTF,TGTGCCATCAGTCCGGGACAGGGTGGCTATGGCTACACCTTC
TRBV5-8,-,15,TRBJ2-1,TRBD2,CASSLHWLAANEQFF,TGTGCCAGCAGCTTACACTGGCTAGCGGCCAATGAGCAGTTCTTC
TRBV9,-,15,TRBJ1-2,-,CASRGGGSGVYGYTF,TGTGCCAGCAGAGGGGGTGGGTCAGGGGTCTATGGCTACACCTTC
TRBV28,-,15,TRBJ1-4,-,CASSPRGYLGEKLFF,TGTGCCAGCAGCCCCCGGGGGTATCTTGGTGAAAAACTGTTTTTT
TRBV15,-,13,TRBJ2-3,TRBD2,CATSSLAVDTQYF,TGTGCCACCAGCAGCCTAGCGGTAGATACGCAGTATTTT
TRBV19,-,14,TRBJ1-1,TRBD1,CASSIGQGPTEAFF,TGTGCCAGTAGTATAGGACAGGGGCCCACTGAAGCTTTCTTT
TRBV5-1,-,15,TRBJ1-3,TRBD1,CASSPIQGSGNTIYF,TGCGCCAGCAGCCCAATACAGGGGTCTGGAAACACCATATATTTT
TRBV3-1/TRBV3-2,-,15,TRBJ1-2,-,CASSQVVRLVIGYTF,TGTGCCAGCAGCCAAGTAGTCCGCCTTGTGATCGGCTACACCTTC
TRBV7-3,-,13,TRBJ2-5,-,CASSLEYQETQYF,TGTGCCAGCAGCTTAGAGTACCAAGAGACCCAGTACTTC
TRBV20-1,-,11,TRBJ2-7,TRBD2,CSRGVSYEQYF,TGCAGCCGGGGGGTCTCCTACGAGCAGTACTTC
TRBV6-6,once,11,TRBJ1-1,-,CASSLLTEAFF,TGTGCCAGCAGTCTACTAACTGAAGCTTTCTTT
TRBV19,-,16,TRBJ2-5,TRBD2,CASTRTSGLGGETQYF,TGTGCCAGTACCAGGACTAGCGGATTGGGAGGCGAGACCCAGTACTTC
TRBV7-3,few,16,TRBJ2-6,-,CASSLQGGTGANVLTF,TGTGCCAGCAGCCTACAGGGCGGCACTGGGGCCAACGTCCTGACTTTC
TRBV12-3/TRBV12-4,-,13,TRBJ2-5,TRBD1,CASRQGAQETQYF,TGTGCCAGCAGGCAGGGGGCCCAAGAGACCCAGTACTTC
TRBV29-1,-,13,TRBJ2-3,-,CSPGVRVSHTQYF,TGCAGCCCTGGAGTGCGGGTGAGTCATACGCAGTATTTT
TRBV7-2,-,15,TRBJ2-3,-,CASSLEGVPADTQYF,TGTGCCAGCAGCTTAGAGGGGGTACCCGCAGATACGCAGTATTTT
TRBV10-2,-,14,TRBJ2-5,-,CASRDLGRAETQYF,TGCGCCAGCAGGGACCTGGGGAGAGCAGAGACCCAGTACTTC
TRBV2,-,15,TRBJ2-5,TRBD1,CASSGRGYLGETQYF,TGTGCCAGCAGTGGCAGGGGGTACCTTGGGGAGACCCAGTACTTC
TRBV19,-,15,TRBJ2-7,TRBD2,CASSISAGDTYEQYF,TGTGCCAGTAGTATTTCAGCGGGGGACACCTACGAGCAGTACTTC
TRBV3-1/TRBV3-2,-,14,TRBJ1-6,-,CASSPAGNNSPLHF,TGTGCCAGCAGCCCAGCGGGGAATAATTCACCCCTCCACTTT
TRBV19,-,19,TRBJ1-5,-,CASSGGGRTPLYSNQPQHF,TGTGCCAGTAGTGGGGGGGGTAGGACTCCCCTTTATAGCAATCAGCCCCAGCATTTT
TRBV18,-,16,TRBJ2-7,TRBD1,CASSLNTRQGRYEQYF,TGTGCCAGCTCACTGAATACCAGACAGGGAAGGTACGAGCAGTACTTC
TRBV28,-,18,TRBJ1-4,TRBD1,CASSLGQISAATNEKLFF,TGTGCCAGCAGTCTGGGACAGATTTCGGCTGCAACTAATGAAAAACTGTTTTTT
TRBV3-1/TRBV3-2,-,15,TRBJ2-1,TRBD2,CASSQSPGTNNEQFF,TGTGCCAGCAGCCAATCCCCCGGGACTAACAATGAGCAGTTCTTC
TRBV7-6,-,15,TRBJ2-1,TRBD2,CASSLWLAGGNEQFF,TGTGCCAGCAGCTTATGGCTAGCGGGGGGAAATGAGCAGTTCTTC